Below, 8 T cell receptor beta chains from the same sample are listed, as sequenced in a study of CD8 T cells in ankylosing spondylitis. TCRdb reprocessed the 5' RACE reads with MiXCR, giving one entry per CDR3 protein. The table records roughly 160,000 distinct CDR3 sequences, around a tenth of them present only once. Material for sequencing was blood, either unsorted or a sorted T cell fraction (not recorded which). The receptors were sampled from a female donor with ankylosing spondylitis or in good health (not recorded which).

This clonotype was observed a handful of times. V usage is TRBV15 and J usage is TRBJ2-7; possible D gene TRBD2, 5 bases. The V and J ends lost 3 bases and 4 bases respectively, with 7 bases between them. CDR3 length equals 12 residues. Germline CDR1 LNHNV, CDR2 YYDKDF (reference sequence). DNA of the CDR3: TGTGCCACCAGCAGGACGGGGTACGAGCAGTACTTC. As protein: CATSRTGYEQYF. Variable domain in full (rest from reference TRBV15 and TRBJ2-7): DAMVIQNPRYQVTQFGKPVTLSCSQTLNHNVMYWYQQKSSQAPKLLFHYYDKDFNNEADTPDNFQSRRPNTSFCFLDIRSPGLGDTAMYLCATSRTGYEQYFGPGTRLTVT.

This clonotype appeared many times. The chain employs TRBV9 and TRBJ2-3; D gene unclear. The V end lost 7 bases, the J end lost 6 bases, and 6 bases lay between the germline ends. This CDR3 is built from 10 residues. CDR1 is SGDLS and CDR2 is YYNGEE in the germline V gene. CDR3 bases: TGTGCCAGCTCTGATGATACGCAGTATTTT. Its translation is CASSDDTQYF. Drawing the rest from reference TRBV9 and TRBJ2-3, the complete variable domain is DSGVTQTPKHLITATGQRVTLRCSPRSGDLSVYWYQQSLDQGLQFLIQYYNGEERAKGNILERFSAQQFPDLHSELNLSSLELGDSALYFCASSDDTQYFGPGTRLTVL.

This clonotype was seen at least ten times. V is TRBV29-1 and J is TRBJ2-1; weak D call: TRBD2 (7 bases). Germline values: CDR1 SQVTM, CDR2 ANQGSEA. This CDR3 contains 13 residues. The V and J ends lost 7 bases and 3 bases respectively, with 13 bases between them. The CDR3 region has the DNA TGCAGCGCCTCGGGGGGCGACTACAATGAGCAGTTCTTC. Translated: CSASGGDYNEQFF.

This clonotype was recorded at least ten times. The chain is built from TRBV9 and TRBJ2-2, with unresolved D. Germline V gene sequence: CDR1 SGDLS, CDR2 YYNGEE. V was pared by 4 bases and J by 7 bases, with 11 bases between. The CDR3 extends over 13 amino acids. This CDR3 is CASSPPRVGELFF. In DNA form, the CDR3 reads TGTGCCAGCAGCCCCCCCCGCGTCGGGGAGCTGTTTTTT.

The chain joins TRBV27 to TRBJ2-6; D is perhaps TRBD1 (5 bases). Deletions cut 9 bases from V and 4 bases from J, with 13 bases between. Per the germline V gene, CDR1 is MNHEY and CDR2 is SMNVEV (reference sequence). The CDR3 length is 14 residues. CDR3 bases: TGTGCCAGTAGGATTTCAGGGGGGGCCAACGTCCTGACTTTC. Encoded protein: CASRISGGANVLTF.

The chain combines TRBV27 with TRBJ2-7; D uncertain. Trimming took 0 bases from V and 1 from J, leaving 10 bases between them. Germline assignment: CDR1 MNHEY and CDR2 SMNVEV (reference sequence). The CDR3 covers 15 residues. CDR3 DNA: TGTGCCAGCAGTTTATCGTCCCACGGATCCTACGAGCAGTACTTC. This gives the protein CASSLSSHGSYEQYF.

The chain couples TRBV12-3 or TRBV12-4 to TRBJ2-3, with TRBD2 matching over 11 bases. Trimming took 4 bases from V and 4 from J; bases not matched to a gene: 4. This CDR3 region has 15 residues. This CDR3 reads CASSSLAGGADTQYF. CDR3 in DNA: TGTGCCAGCAGTTCGCTAGCGGGGGGAGCAGATACGCAGTATTTT.

The table lists this clonotype with many counts. CDR3 nucleotide sequence: TGTGCCAGCAGCCCCCGACAGGGGACAGATACGCAGTATTTT. Its protein product is CASSPRQGTDTQYF. The V gene is TRBV7-9, the J gene TRBJ2-3; 8 nucleotides agree with TRBD1. Germline CDR1 and CDR2: SEHNR and FQNEAQ (reference sequence). The CDR3 length is 14 residues. The trim removed 5 bases at V and 3 bases at J, leaving 4 bases unmatched.